This T cell receptor beta chain was recovered during a study of spatial heterogeneity in lung cancer. Study summary: Follow-up PBMC specimens underwent sequencing when available; their median timing was approximately 22 months after resection. The study's findings and limits: Blood showed ubiquitous tumor TCRs more often at resection than at routine follow-up.

With respect to this clonotype: Antigen: not known.

Each molecule of TCR cDNA was tagged with one unique molecular identifier. TCRdb recomputed calls from the 5' RACE reads with MiXCR, one row per CDR3 protein. Here the sample spans 72,000 or so distinct CDR3 sequences, nearly 9% being singletons. The time point is: blood at routine non-recurrence follow-up after resection. Extraction of whole RNA from tumor, nontumor lung or frozen PBMC preceded unsorted sequencing. This specimen consisted of PBMCs, obtained at follow-up. The source of this sequence is a female donor with early-stage non-small cell lung cancer.

CDR3 region: CASSLTSGVNTGELFF. The CDR3 nucleotides read TGTGCCAGCAGCCTCACTAGCGGGGTTAACACCGGGGAGCTGTTTTTT. The genes are TRBV7-3 and TRBJ2-2; 10 bases fit TRBD2. CDR1 is SGHTA and CDR2 is FQGTGA in the germline V gene. V trimming: 5 bases; J trimming: 2 bases; junction bases outside the gene matches: 5. The CDR3 loop spans 16 amino acids.